This T cell receptor beta chain derives from a study of cytomegalovirus exposure and HLA in healthy donors (dated by TCRdb to 2015 to 2018). With regard to the full study: An earlier analysis of some 620 of the donors reported about 300 Gb of sequence data and about 120 million unique TCR beta sequences obtained from about 180 million T cells. Around 300 gigabases of sequencing data and 70 million to 100 million unique TCR sequences were included in an early release covering about 620 HLA-typed donors. Of the 300 to 400 genotyped donors, over 65% fell in the genetic ancestry cluster associated with self-reported Caucasian donors. The aim of the study was to test whether cataloging public T cell receptors could identify signatures of past pathogen exposure. The study profiled the T cell repertoires of more than 500 subjects by immunosequencing and related them to cytomegalovirus serostatus. In addition to the first cohort of about 650 subjects, a separate validation cohort of approximately 130 different subjects was used. To predict cytomegalovirus infection status, the study combined high-throughput TCR immunosequencing, statistical association of individual TCRs with disease status, and machine learning. To study patterns of TCR occurrence, a later analysis re-analyzed previously published TCR beta repertoires from more than 550 donors and added high-resolution HLA genotyping. Rather than using new phenotypic data, the later analysis identified candidate immune exposures from TCR beta sequences and from how often those sequences occurred across donors. To decide whether each TCR beta V gene segment behaved as functional or pseudogenic, an earlier analysis of several hundred of the donors relied on high-throughput TCR beta sequencing. Donor age, sex, ethnicity and CMV serostatus were compiled alongside the repertoire data. Genome-wide SNP genotypes for about three fifths of the roughly 670 donors were used in a later genetic analysis, which treated that subset as a discovery cohort. Every discovery cohort repertoire had been produced on one sequencing platform. HLA typing covered class I and class II loci at four-digit resolution. The number of donors typed differed by locus, with about 629-630 for A, B, C, DRB1 and DQB1, 522 for DQA1, approximately 570 for DPA1, and some 440 for DPB1. A few DR-DQ haplotypes were treated as single units for association and clustering because of strong linkage in the cohort. On average, around 200,000 unique TCR beta nucleotide sequences were sequenced per donor among 350 to 400 genotyped donors of the cohort, with roughly 19% of those sequences being non-productive. What the study reported, not specific to this receptor: Because counts were too low, some 17 rarely observed V segments, including chromosome 9 orphons, were left out of the earlier analysis of several hundred of the donors. This cohort had only TCR beta chains sequenced, and the lack of alpha or paired-chain data limited which features could be detected. Assigning TCR associations to individual alleles was difficult when HLA alleles, especially DR and DQ, strongly co-occurred. The presence/absence analyses assumed that sequencing depth was roughly uniform across donors, and that assumption may not be true. Cytomegalovirus status was reported to be diagnosed by the classifier with high specificity and sensitivity in both the original and validation cohorts. Most CMV-associated TCR beta chains appeared to be HLA-restricted in a later analysis, and the HLA associations seemed to be driven largely by CMV exposure. In the study, approximately 160 TCR beta chains were listed as associated with cytomegalovirus. According to a later analysis, TCR association rates differed among HLA loci, with DRB1 alleles showing the most associated TCRs and HLA-C alleles showing the fewest. A later analysis reported that several top co-occurrence clusters appeared linked to parvovirus B19, influenza, CMV and Epstein-Barr virus. In a later analysis, HLA-associated TCR beta chains were found to be more clonally expanded and to have lower generation probabilities than equally common non-associated chains. The authors suggested that the approach could potentially be extended to other disease states and immunological phenotypes. At a false discovery rate of 0.05, a later analysis linked about 17,000 TCR beta sequences to specific HLA alleles. Compared with the roughly 700-donor mean, donors in an Asian-associated ancestry cluster had fewer N-insertions in productive TCRs, according to a later genetic analysis. Some IMGT-functional V segments, including TRBV6-2 and TRBV6-3, could not be told apart with the 87-base-pair reads, so those segments were excluded. Most TCR sequences were observed very rarely across donors, whereas some public TCRs were present in many individuals. An association between a missense DCLRE1C variant and V-gene and J-gene trimming of TCR beta chains was found in a later genetic analysis and replicated in an independent cohort. In vitro tests confirmed that three of the cytomegalovirus-associated TCR beta chains recognize cytomegalovirus antigens. A group of highly shared sequence variants was considered likely to be a technical artifact of the sequencing pipeline. Broadly in line with IMGT annotations, most TCR beta V segments showed up in productive rearrangements about 90% or about 30% of the time in an earlier analysis of some 590 of the donors. Correlated functional status among segregating V segments might reflect linkage disequilibrium, but an unknown experimental factor could not be ruled out. The only immune exposure information available for the cohort was CMV serostatus. HLA typing was unavailable for some donors at each locus, so association tests used only the typed subset. A further reported finding was that TCR beta sequences accurately predicted the HLA-A and HLA-B alleles for most subjects in the first cohort.

V lost 7 bases and J lost 6 bases, and the count of bases not matched to a germline gene is 7. According to the germline V gene, CDR1 reads MNHNS and CDR2 reads SASEGT. The CDR3 spans 15 residues, from the cysteine through the phenylalanine. Kept here is only the CDR3 DNA, which spans 45 bases and is read in frame from base 1. Libraries were constructed by the immunoSEQ multiplex PCR assay. For the multiplex PCR, a mixture combining 60 forward primers for TCR Vbeta segments and 13 reverse primers for TCR Jbeta segments was used. A multiplex PCR assay on genomic DNA amplified the CDR3 region of rearranged TCR beta genes. The amplified TCR beta libraries were sequenced on the Illumina HiSeq System as 87-base-pair reads. As for the authors' bioinformatics: Across the 670 or so repertoires, a later analysis counted about 81 million unique TCR beta chains, roughly 11 million of which were shared by at least two donors. To remove PCR and sequencing errors, raw reads were error-corrected and collapsed into unique sequences using a nearest-neighbor algorithm that merged closely related sequences. V, D and J gene segments were assigned by aligning CDR3 sequences to IMGT reference sequences. Each retained sequence needed at least a six-nucleotide match to both a V gene segment and a J gene segment. A rearrangement was called productive if the CDR3 had no stop codons and remained in frame with V and J, and every other rearrangement was called non-productive. CDR3 was defined according to IMGT convention as the region running from the second conserved V-encoded cysteine to the conserved J-encoded phenylalanine. Sequences without an unambiguous match to a single V gene segment were excluded from the earlier analysis of 450 to 750 of the donors. An earlier analysis of about 590 of the donors classified V segments as functional when productive rearrangements were above 56.7% and as segregating when the standard deviation between donors was above 5%. A statistical classification framework was built for diagnosing cytomegalovirus status from the catalog of TCR beta chain sequences. In a later analysis, V and J genes were assigned by comparing TCR nucleotide sequences against IMGT/GENE-DB human TR gene sequences. The TCRdist pipeline was used in a later analysis to assign CDR3 sequences and most-parsimonious VDJ recombination scenarios. A later analysis defined each TCR beta chain by its CDR3 amino acid sequence plus V-gene family, and excluded reads lacking a unique V-gene family. A later analysis removed 592 highly shared, low-generation-probability nucleotide sequences to deal with suspected cross-contamination and a sequencing artifact. For each public chain, a later analysis derived a clonal expansion index from normalized ranks of inferred template counts within each repertoire. Generation probabilities in a later analysis came from a VDJ recombination model fitted to out-of-frame rearrangements, and those results were checked against IGoR. In a later analysis, hypergeometric tests were used to score TCR-TCR, TCR-HLA and TCR-CMV co-occurrence, with a repertoire-size bias correction applied to TCR pairs. A later analysis estimated false discovery rates by permuting HLA or CMV assignments 20 times. In a later analysis, co-occurring TCRs were grouped with DBSCAN, and TCRdist sequence similarity was added when clustering was performed within HLA-allele-positive subsets. Repertoires with fewer than 30,000 or more than 120,000 public chains, plus five repertoires with anomalous nucleotide sharing, were excluded from co-occurrence clustering. The immuneACCESS repertoire file appears here via TCRdb, limited to in-frame rearrangements. These files lack a portion of the clones; in checked studies, under half of the deficit traces to unresolved V genes, and the cause of the others is not known. V, J and clone size derive from that table, while D and trimming were established from the DNA sequence. The sample table shows about 43,000 clones, and over 55% are seen once. In total, the top ten clones hold 8% to 9.5% of the sample.

With respect to this clone: What this receptor recognizes is not known. The sample holds no much larger clone one base away, and base qualities are not on file.

The cohort was made up of 666 healthy bone marrow donors. Cohort members were all nominally healthy when sampled, although unrecorded immune exposures were likely present. CMV serostatus was positive for almost 300 and negative for about 55% of the roughly 670 cohort members, and was not recorded for this donor. A peripheral blood sample was collected from each donor, and TCR beta sequencing was performed on peripheral blood mononuclear cells. The Qiagen DNeasy Blood Extraction Kit was used to extract genomic DNA from the blood cell samples. This sequence originates from a human donor in good health. Sequencing was done on a sample of PBMCs. The chain is made from TRBV6-1 and TRBJ2-7; 15 central nucleotides agree with TRBD2. The nucleotide sequence reads as follows: TGTGCCAGCACCGCAGGGACTAGCGGGGGGTCCGAGCAGTACTTC. It translates to CASTAGTSGGSEQYF.